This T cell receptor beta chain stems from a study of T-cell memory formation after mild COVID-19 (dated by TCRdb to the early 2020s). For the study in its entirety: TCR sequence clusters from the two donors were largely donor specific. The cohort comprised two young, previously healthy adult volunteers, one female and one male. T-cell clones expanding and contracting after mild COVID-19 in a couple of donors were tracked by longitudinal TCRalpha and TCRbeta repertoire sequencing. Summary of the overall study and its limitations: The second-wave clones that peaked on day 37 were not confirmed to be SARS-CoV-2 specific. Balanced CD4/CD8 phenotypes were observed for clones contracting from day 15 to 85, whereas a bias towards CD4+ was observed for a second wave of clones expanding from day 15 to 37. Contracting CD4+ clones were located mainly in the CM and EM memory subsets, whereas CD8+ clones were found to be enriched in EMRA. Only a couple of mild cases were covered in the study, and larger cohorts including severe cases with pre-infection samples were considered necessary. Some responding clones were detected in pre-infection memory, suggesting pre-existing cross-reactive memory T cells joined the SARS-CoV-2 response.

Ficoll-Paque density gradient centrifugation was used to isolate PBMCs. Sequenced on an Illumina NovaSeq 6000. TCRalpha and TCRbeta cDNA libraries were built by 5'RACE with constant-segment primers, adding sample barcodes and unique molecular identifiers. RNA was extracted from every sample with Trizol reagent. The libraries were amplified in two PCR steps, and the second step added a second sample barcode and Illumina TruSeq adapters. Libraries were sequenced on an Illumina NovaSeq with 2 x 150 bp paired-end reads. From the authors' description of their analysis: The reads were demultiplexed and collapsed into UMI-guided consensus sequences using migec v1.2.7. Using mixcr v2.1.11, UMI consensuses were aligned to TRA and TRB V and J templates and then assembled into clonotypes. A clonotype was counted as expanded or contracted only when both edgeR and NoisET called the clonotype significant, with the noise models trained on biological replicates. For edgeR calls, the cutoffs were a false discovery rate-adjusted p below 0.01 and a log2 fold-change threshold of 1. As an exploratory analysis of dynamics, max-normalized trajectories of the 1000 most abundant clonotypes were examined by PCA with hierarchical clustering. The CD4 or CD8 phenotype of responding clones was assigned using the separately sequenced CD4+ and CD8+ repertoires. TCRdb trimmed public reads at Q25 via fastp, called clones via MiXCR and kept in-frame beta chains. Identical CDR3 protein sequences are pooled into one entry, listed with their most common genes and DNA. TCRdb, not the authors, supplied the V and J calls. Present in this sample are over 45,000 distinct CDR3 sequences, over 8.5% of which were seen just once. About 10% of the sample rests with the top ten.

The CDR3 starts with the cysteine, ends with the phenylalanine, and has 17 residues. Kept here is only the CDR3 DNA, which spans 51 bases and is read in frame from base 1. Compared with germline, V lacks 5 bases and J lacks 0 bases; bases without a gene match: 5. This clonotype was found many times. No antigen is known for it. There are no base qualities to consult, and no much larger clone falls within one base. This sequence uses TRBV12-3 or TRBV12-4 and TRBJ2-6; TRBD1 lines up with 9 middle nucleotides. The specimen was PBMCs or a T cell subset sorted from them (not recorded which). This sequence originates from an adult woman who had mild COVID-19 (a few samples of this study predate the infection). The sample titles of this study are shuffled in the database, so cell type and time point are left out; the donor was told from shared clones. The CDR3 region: CASSPGTGPSGANVLTF. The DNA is TGTGCCAGCAGTCCCGGGACAGGGCCCTCTGGGGCCAACGTCCTGACTTTC.